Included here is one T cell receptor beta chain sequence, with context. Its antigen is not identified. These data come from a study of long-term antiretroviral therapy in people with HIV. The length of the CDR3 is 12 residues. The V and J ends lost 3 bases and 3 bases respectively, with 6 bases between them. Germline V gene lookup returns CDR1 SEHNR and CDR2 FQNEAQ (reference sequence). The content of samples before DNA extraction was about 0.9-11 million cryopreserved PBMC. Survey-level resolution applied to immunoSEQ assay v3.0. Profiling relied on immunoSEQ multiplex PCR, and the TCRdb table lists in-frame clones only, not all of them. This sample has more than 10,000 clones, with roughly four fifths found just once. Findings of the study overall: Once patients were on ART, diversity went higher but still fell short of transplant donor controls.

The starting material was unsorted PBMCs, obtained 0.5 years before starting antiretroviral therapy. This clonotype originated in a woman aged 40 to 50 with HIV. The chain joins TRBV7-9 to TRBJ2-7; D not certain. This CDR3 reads CASSFGDYEQYF. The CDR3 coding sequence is TGTGCCAGCAGCTTTGGAGACTACGAGCAGTACTTC. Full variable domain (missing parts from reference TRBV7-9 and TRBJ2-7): DTGVSQNPRHKITKRGQNVTFRCDPISEHNRLYWYRQTLGQGPEFLTYFQNEAQLEKSRLLSDRFSAERPKGSFSTLEIQRTEQGDSAMYLCASSFGDYEQYFGPGTRLTVT.